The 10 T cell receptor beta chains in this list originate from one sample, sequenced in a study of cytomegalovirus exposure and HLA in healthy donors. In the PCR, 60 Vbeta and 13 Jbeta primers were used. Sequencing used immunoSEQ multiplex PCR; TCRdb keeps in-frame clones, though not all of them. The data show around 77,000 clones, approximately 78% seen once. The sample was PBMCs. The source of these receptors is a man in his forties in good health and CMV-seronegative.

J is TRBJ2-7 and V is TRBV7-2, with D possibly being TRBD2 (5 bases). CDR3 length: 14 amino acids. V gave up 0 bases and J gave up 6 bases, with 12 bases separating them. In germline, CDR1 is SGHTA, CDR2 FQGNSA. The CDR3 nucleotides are TGTGCCAGCAGCTTAGCTGCCGTGGCGGGCGAGCAGTACTTC. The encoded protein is CASSLAAVAGEQYF.

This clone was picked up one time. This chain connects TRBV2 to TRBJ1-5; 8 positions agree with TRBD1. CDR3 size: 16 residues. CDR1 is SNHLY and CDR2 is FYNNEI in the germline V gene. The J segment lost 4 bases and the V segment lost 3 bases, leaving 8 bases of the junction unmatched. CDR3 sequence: CASSDPGQAKNQPQHF. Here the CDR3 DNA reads TGTGCCAGCAGTGATCCGGGACAGGCAAAGAATCAGCCCCAGCATTTT.

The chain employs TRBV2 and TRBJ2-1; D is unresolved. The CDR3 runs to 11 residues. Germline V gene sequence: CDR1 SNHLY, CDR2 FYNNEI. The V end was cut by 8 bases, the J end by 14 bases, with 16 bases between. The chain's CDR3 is CASLFVEAKFF. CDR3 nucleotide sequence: TGTGCCAGCCTGTTTGTTGAGGCCAAGTTCTTC.

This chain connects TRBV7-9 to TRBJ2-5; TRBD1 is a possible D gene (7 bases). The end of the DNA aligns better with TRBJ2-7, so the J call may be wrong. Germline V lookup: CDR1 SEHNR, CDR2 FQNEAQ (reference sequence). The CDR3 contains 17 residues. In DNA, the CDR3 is TGTGCCAGCAGCCCAAGGTCGCGGGACAGCATCTCCTACGAGCAGTACTTC. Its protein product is CASSPRSRDSISYEQYF.

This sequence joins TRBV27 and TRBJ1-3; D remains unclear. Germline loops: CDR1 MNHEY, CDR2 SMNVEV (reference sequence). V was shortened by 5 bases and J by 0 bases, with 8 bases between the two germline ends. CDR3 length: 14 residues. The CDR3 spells CASSGHSSGNTIYF. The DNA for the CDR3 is TGTGCCAGCAGTGGTCACAGCTCTGGAAACACCATATATTTT.

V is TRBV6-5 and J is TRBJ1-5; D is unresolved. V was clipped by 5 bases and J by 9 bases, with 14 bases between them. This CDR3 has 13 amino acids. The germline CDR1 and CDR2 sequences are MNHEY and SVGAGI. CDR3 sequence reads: CASSTEGASPQHF. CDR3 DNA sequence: TGTGCCAGCAGTACGGAGGGTGCTTCGCCCCAGCATTTT.

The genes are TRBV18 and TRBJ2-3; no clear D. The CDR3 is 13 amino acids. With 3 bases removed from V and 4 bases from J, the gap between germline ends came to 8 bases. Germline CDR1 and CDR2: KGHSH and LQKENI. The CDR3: CASSPPHPDTQYF. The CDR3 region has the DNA TGTGCCAGCTCACCCCCACATCCAGATACGCAGTATTTT. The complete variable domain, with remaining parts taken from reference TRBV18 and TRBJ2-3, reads NAGVMQNPRHLVRRRGQEARLRCSPMKGHSHVYWYRQLPEEGLKFMVYLQKENIIDESGMPKERFSAEFPKEGPSILRIQQVVRGDSAAYFCASSPPHPDTQYFGPGTRLTVL.

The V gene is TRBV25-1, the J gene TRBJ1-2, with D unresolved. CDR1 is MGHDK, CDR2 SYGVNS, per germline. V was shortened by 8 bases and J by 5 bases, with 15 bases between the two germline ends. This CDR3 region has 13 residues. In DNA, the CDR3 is TGTGCCAGCCGTGGCCAGCGAGATTATGGCTACACCTTC. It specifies CASRGQRDYGYTF.

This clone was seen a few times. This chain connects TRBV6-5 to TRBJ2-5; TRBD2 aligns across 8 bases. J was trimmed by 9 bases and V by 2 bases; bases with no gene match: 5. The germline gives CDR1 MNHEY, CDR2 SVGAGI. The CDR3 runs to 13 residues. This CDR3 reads CASSYAFGGAQYF. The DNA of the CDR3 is TGTGCCAGCAGTTACGCATTCGGGGGGGCCCAGTACTTC.

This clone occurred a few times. CDR3 loop: CAISESFGATNEKLFF. As DNA, the CDR3 is TGTGCCATCAGTGAGTCCTTCGGTGCAACTAATGAAAAACTGTTTTTT. The rearrangement uses TRBV10-3 and TRBJ1-4; D gene uncertain. Germline lookup yields CDR1 ENHRY and CDR2 SYGVKD. The length of the CDR3 is 16 residues. Trimming took 0 bases from V and 0 from J, leaving 8 bases between them.